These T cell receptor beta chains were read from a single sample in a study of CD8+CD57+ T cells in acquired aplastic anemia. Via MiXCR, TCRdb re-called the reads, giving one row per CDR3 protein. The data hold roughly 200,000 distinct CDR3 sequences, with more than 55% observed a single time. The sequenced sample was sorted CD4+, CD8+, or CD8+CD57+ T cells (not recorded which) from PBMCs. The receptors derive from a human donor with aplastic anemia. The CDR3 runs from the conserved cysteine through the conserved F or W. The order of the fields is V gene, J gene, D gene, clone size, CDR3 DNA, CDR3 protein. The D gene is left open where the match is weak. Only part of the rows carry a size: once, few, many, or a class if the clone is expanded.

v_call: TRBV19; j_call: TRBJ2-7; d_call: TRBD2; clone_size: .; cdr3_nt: TGTGCCAGTAGTATAGCTCCTAGCGGGAGTGGGGAGCAGTACTTC; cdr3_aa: CASSIAPSGSGEQYF
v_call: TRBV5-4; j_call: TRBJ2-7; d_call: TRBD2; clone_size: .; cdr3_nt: TGTGCCAGCAGCTTCGCCGGGACTAGCGGGAGCGAGCAGTACTTC; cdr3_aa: CASSFAGTSGSEQYF
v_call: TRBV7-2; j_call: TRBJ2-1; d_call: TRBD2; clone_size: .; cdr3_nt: TGTGCCAGCAGCCCAAAAAGCGGGAGCACCTACAATGAGCAGTTCTTC; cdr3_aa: CASSPKSGSTYNEQFF
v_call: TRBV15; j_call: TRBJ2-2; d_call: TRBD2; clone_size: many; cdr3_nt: TGTGCCACCAGCGAGCGGGATGTCGACACCGGGGAGCTGTTTTTT; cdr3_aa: CATSERDVDTGELFF
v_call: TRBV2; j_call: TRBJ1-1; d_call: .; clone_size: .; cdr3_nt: TGTGCCAGCAGGCCGGGGCGAACCGAAGAAGCTTTCTTT; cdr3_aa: CASRPGRTEEAFF
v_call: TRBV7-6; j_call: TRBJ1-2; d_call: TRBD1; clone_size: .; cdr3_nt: TGTGCCAGCAGTACAGGGGGGGACTATGGCTACACCTTC; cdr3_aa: CASSTGGDYGYTF
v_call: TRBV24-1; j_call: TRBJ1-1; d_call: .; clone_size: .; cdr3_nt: TGTGCCACCAGTAATTCGGGGGTGAACACTGAAGCTTTCTTT; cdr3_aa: CATSNSGVNTEAFF
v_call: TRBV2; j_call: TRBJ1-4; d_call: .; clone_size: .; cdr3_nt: TGTGCCAGCAGCGGTTGGACTAGCAATGAAAAACTGTTTTTT; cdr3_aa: CASSGWTSNEKLFF
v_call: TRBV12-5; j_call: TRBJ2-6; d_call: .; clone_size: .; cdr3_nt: TGCGCTAGTGGTTTTATCCGGGCCTCTGGGGCCAACGTCCTGACTTTC; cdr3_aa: CASGFIRASGANVLTF
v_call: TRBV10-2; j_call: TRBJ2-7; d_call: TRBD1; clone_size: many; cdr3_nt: TGCGCCAGCATGGACAGGGCGACCTACGAGCAGTACTTC; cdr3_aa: CASMDRATYEQYF
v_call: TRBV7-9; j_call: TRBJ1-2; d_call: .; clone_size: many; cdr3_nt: TGTGCCAGCACCTGGGGGGCCCACGCGTATGGCTACACCTTC; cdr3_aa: CASTWGAHAYGYTF
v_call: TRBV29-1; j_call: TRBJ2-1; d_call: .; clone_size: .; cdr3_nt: TGTGCCTCGGGGGAGCTCAGTGAGCAGTTCTTC; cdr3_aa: CASGELSEQFF
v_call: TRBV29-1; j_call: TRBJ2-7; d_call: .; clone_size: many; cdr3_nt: TGCAGCGTTGAAGATAACATATACGAGCAGTACTTC; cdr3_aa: CSVEDNIYEQYF
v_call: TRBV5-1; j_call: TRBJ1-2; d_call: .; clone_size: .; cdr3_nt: TGCGCCAGCAGCTTGGACAGGCTGGGCTACACCTTC; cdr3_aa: CASSLDRLGYTF
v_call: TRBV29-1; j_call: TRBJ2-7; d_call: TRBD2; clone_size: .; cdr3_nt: TGCAGCGTTGAAGGGACTAGCAGCTCCTACGAGCAGTACTTC; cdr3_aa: CSVEGTSSSYEQYF
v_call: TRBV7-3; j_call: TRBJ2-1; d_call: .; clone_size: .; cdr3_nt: TGTGCCTGGACTATAAGCGGTTTCTACAATGAGCGGTTCTTC; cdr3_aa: CAWTISGFYNERFF
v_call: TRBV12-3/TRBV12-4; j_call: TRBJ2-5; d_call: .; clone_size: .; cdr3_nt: TGTGCCAGCAGTTTGATTTGGGGAGCTCACGAGACCCAGTACTTC; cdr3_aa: CASSLIWGAHETQYF
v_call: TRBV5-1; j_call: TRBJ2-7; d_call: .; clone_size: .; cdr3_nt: TGCGCCAGCAGCTTCAGCGCGACCGGTTCCTACGAGCAGTACTTC; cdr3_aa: CASSFSATGSYEQYF
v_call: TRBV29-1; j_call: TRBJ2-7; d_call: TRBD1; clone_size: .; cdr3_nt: TGCAGCGTTTACGGACAGGGGGCCTACGAGCAGTACTTC; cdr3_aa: CSVYGQGAYEQYF
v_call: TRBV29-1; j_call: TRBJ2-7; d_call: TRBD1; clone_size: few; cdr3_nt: TGCAGCGTTGAGACAGGGGGCTACGAGCAGTACTTC; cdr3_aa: CSVETGGYEQYF
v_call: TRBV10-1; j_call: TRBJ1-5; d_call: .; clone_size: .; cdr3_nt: TGCGCCAGCCGGAGCCAGAGGGATCAGCCCCAGCATTTT; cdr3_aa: CASRSQRDQPQHF
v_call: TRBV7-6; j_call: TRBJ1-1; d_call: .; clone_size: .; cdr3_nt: TGTGCCAGCAGCTCATTAACTGCGAGGTCTTTT; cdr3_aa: CASSSLTARSF
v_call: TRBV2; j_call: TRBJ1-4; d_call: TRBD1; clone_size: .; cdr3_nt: TGTGCCAGCAGCTCAGGGGGCGTTAATGAAAAACTGTTTTTT; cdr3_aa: CASSSGGVNEKLFF
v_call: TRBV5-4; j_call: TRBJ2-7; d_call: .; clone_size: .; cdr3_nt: TGTGCCAGCAGCTTGGATGAGTTCGTTCAGTACTTC; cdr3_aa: CASSLDEFVQYF
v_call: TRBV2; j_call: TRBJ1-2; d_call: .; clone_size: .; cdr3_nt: TGTGCCAGCAGGGACGAGTTCTATGGCTACACCTTC; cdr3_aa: CASRDEFYGYTF
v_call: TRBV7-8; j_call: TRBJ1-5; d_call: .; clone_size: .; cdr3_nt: TGTGCCAGCAGCGCCAACAGGTTCCCCAGACCTGACCAGCCCCAGCATTTT; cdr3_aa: CASSANRFPRPDQPQHF
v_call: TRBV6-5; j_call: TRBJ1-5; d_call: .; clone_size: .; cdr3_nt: TGTGCCAGCAGTTCTGACTACAATCAGCCCCAGCATTTT; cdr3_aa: CASSSDYNQPQHF
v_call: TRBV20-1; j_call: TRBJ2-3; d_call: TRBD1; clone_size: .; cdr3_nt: TGCAGTGCTAGAGTAACCCCTGACAGGGGAACCACAGATACGCAGTATTTT; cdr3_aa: CSARVTPDRGTTDTQYF
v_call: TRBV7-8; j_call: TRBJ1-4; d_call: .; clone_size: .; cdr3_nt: TGTGCCAGCAGCCCGTGGACTGATGCAACTAATGAAAAACTGTTTTTT; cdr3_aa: CASSPWTDATNEKLFF
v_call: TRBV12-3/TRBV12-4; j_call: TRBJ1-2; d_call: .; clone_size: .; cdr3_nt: TGTGCCAGCAGTGCGGTGCGGGGGGCCTATGGCTACACCTTC; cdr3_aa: CASSAVRGAYGYTF
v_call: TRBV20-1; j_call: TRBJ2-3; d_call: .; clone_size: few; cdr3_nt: TGCAGTGCTCCCCTACATAAAGATACGCAGTATTTT; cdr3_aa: CSAPLHKDTQYF
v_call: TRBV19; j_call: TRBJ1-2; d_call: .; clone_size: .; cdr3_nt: TGTGCCAGTAGTATGGCTCGTGGCTACACCTTC; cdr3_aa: CASSMARGYTF
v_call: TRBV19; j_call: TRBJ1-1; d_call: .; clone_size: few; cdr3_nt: TGTGCCAGTAGTACCGCCAGTGGAGCTTTCTTT; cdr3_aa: CASSTASGAFF
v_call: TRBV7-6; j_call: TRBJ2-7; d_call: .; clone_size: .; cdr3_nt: .; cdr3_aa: CASSFYICSASRGAHYEQYF
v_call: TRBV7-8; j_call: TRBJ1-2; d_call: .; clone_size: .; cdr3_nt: TGTGCCAGCAGCTTAGTAAAAGGGGCGGGTGGCTACACCTTC; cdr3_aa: CASSLVKGAGGYTF
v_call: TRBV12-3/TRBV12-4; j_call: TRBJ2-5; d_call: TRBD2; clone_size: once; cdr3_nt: TGTGCCAGCAGATCCCGGGGGGAAGAGACCCAGTACTTC; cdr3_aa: CASRSRGEETQYF
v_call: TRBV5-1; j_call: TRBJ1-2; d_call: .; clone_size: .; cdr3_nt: .; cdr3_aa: CASSSPIFGEDYGYTF
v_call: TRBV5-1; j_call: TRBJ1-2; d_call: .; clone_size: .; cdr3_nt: TGTGCCAGCAGTGCAGGGCCCGGCTACACCTTC; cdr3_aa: CASSAGPGYTF
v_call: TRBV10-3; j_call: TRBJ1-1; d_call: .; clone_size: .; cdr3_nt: TGTGCCACTCGCGGGGTTCAAGGCACTGAAGCTTTCTTT; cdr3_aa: CATRGVQGTEAFF
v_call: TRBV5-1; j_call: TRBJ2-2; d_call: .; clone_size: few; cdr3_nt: TGCGCCAGCAAGAACCCCACCGGGGAGCTGTTTTTT; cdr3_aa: CASKNPTGELFF
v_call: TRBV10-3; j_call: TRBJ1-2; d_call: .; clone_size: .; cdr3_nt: TGTGCCATCGACTCCGGGATCGGCTACACCTTC; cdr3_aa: CAIDSGIGYTF
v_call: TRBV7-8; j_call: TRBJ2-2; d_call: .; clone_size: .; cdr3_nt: TGTGCCAGCAGCTTAGTCCCGAACACCGGGGAGCTGTTTTTT; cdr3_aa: CASSLVPNTGELFF
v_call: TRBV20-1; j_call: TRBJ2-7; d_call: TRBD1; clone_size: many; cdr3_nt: TGCAGTGCTCACAGGGGCCGAAGCTCCTACGAGCAGTACTTC; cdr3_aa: CSAHRGRSSYEQYF
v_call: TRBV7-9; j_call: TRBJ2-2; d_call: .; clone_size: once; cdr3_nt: TGTGCCGGCAAACCTAGCGCCGCGAACACCGGGGAGCTGTTTTTT; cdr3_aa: CAGKPSAANTGELFF
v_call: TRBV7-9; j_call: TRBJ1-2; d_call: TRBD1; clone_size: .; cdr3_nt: TGTGCCAGCAGCCCGACAGGGTTCCATGGCTACACCTTC; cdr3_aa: CASSPTGFHGYTF
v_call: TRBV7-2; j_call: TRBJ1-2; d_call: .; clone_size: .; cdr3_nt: TGTGCCAGCAGCTCGAGCGGGAACTATGGCTACACCTTC; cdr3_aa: CASSSSGNYGYTF
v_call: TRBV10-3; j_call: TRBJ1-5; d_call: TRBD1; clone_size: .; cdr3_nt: TGTGCCAGCAGTTTACCCGGACAGGGGAGTCAGCCCCAGCATTTT; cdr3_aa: CASSLPGQGSQPQHF
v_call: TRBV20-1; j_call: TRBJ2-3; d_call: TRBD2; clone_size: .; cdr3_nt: TGCAGCAAAGGGGCGGGGGGTGGCACAGATACGCAGTATTTT; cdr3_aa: CSKGAGGGTDTQYF
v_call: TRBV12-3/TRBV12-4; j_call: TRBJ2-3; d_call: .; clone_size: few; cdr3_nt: TGTGCCAGGGCGTCCCGGGATACGCAGTATTTT; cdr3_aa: CARASRDTQYF
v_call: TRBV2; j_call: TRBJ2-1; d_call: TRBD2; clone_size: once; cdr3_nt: TGTGCCGGAATGGGGGCTAGCGGGAAATATGAGCAGTTCTTC; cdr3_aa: CAGMGASGKYEQFF
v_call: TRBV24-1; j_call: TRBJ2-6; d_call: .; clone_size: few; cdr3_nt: TGTGCCACCAGTGATCCGCTGATCTCTGGGGCCAACGTCCTGACTTTC; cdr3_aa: CATSDPLISGANVLTF
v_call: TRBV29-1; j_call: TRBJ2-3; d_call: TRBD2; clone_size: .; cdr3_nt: TGCAGCGTTTACCCCGGGACTAGCAGCACAGATACGCAGTATTTT; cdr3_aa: CSVYPGTSSTDTQYF
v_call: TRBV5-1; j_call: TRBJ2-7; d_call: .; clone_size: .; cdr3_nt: TGCGCCAGCAGCTTGGTAGCCGGGGGTCGCGAGCAGTACTTC; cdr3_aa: CASSLVAGGREQYF
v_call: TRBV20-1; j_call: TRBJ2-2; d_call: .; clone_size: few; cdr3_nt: TGCAGTGCTAGACGCGGAACAGCGAACACCGGGGAGCTGTTTTTT; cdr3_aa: CSARRGTANTGELFF
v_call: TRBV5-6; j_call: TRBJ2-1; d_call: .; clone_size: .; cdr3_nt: TGTGCCAGCAGCTTGGCCGGAGTTGAGCAGTTCTTC; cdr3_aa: CASSLAGVEQFF